A selection of T cell receptor beta chains follows, all from one sample in a study of cytomegalovirus exposure and HLA in healthy donors. TCRdb keeps only in-frame clones here, not all; method: immunoSEQ multiplex PCR. Of roughly 60,000 clones listed, roughly 94% are singletons. The sequenced sample consisted of PBMCs. These receptor sequences come from a man younger than 35 in good health and CMV-seronegative. The CDR3 runs from the conserved cysteine through the conserved F or W. A D gene is named only where the DNA matches it firmly. Only part of the rows carry a size: once, few, many, or a class if the clone is expanded.

d_gene	j_gene	v_gene	abundance	CDR3aa	CDR3nt
.	TRBJ2-7	TRBV6-5	.	CASSTPRSSYEQYF	TGTGCCAGCAGTACCCCCAGAAGCTCCTACGAGCAGTACTTC
.	TRBJ1-1	TRBV12-5	.	CASGSPDTEAFF	TGTGCTAGTGGTTCCCCCGACACTGAAGCTTTCTTT
.	TRBJ1-2	TRBV5-4	.	CASSNLTDRYGYTF	TGTGCCAGCAGCAACCTGACAGACCGTTATGGCTACACCTTC
TRBD1	TRBJ1-1	TRBV5-6	.	CASSDTGVPEAFF	TGTGCCAGCAGCGATACAGGGGTCCCTGAAGCTTTCTTT
TRBD2	TRBJ2-7	TRBV7-6	.	CASSLGGLAGAEQYF	TGTGCCAGCAGCTTAGGGGGGCTAGCGGGAGCCGAGCAGTACTTC
TRBD2	TRBJ2-7	TRBV11-2	.	CASSPLAGTSTYEQYF	TGTGCCAGCAGCCCCCTGGCCGGGACTAGCACCTACGAGCAGTACTTC
TRBD1	TRBJ1-2	TRBV6-6	.	CASREEGALNYGYTF	TGTGCCAGCCGTGAGGAGGGGGCGCTTAACTATGGCTACACCTTC
TRBD2	TRBJ2-7	TRBV5-5	.	CASSLAGGEQYF	TGTGCCAGCAGCTTGGCGGGGGGCGAGCAGTACTTC
.	TRBJ2-7	TRBV19	.	CASSADSLRYEQYF	TGTGCCAGTAGTGCGGACAGCCTACGCTACGAGCAGTACTTC
.	TRBJ1-1	TRBV27	few	CASSLYGGTNTEAFF	TGTGCCAGCAGTTTATACGGGGGGACGAACACTGAAGCTTTCTTT
.	TRBJ2-6	TRBV27	.	CASSLRLAFGANVLTF	TGTGCCAGCAGTTTAAGACTCGCTTTCGGGGCCAACGTCCTGACTTTC
TRBD1	TRBJ2-7	TRBV5-1	.	CASSSFLSGQAISYEQYF	TGCGCCAGCAGCTCCTTTTTATCGGGACAGGCGATCTCCTACGAGCAGTACTTC
.	TRBJ1-5	TRBV4-2	.	CASSQGTLKEQPQHF	TGTGCCAGCAGCCAAGGAACCTTAAAGGAGCAGCCCCAGCATTTT
TRBD1	TRBJ1-4	TRBV5-1	.	CASSSGQGASNEKLFF	TGCGCCAGCAGCTCCGGACAGGGGGCTTCTAATGAAAAACTGTTTTTT
TRBD2	TRBJ2-1	TRBV29-1	.	CSGTSGIGEFF	TGCAGCGGGACTAGCGGGATTGGGGAGTTCTTC
TRBD2	TRBJ2-1	TRBV7-9	.	CASEGIAGDVDEQFF	TGTGCCAGCGAAGGGATAGCGGGAGACGTCGATGAGCAGTTCTTC
.	TRBJ1-3	TRBV7-9	.	CASSFSLGSSGNTIYF	TGTGCCAGCAGCTTCTCCCTAGGGAGCTCTGGAAACACCATATATTTT
.	TRBJ1-1	TRBV13	.	CATGQMNTEAFF	TGTGCCACCGGACAGATGAACACTGAAGCTTTCTTT
.	TRBJ2-7	TRBV6-5	.	CASSYSTRGGYEQYF	TGTGCCAGCAGTTACTCGACCAGGGGTGGCTACGAGCAGTACTTC
.	TRBJ2-7	TRBV18	.	CASSDSSYEQYF	TGTGCCAGCTCAGACTCATCTTACGAGCAGTACTTC
.	TRBJ2-7	TRBV12-1	.	CASSLGLNYEQYF	TGTGCCAGCAGCTTGGGCCTGAACTACGAGCAGTACTTC
.	TRBJ2-3	TRBV6-5	.	CASTPRAASTDTQYF	TGTGCCAGCACCCCCAGGGCCGCTAGCACAGATACGCAGTATTTT
.	TRBJ2-7	TRBV11-2	.	CASSLDRGEQYF	TGTGCCAGCAGCTTAGATCGGGGCGAGCAGTACTTC
.	TRBJ2-5	TRBV11-2	.	CASSLKGVEETQYF	TGTGCCAGCAGCTTAAAGGGAGTCGAAGAGACCCAGTACTTC
.	TRBJ2-7	TRBV2	few	CASVYQGGYEQYF	TGTGCCAGCGTATACCAGGGAGGCTACGAGCAGTACTTC
.	TRBJ1-1	TRBV4-2	.	CASSHQYTEAFF	TGTGCCAGCAGCCATCAGTACACTGAAGCTTTCTTT
TRBD2	TRBJ2-5	TRBV9	.	CASSVGAGASSETQYF	TGTGCCAGCAGCGTAGGGGCGGGAGCCTCGTCGGAGACCCAGTACTTC
.	TRBJ2-7	TRBV7-2	.	CASTAPLREAPYEQYF	TGTGCCAGCACCGCTCCTCTCAGGGAGGCTCCCTACGAGCAGTACTTC
.	TRBJ2-2	TRBV28	.	CASSMYRLETGELFF	TGTGCCAGCAGTATGTACAGGCTGGAAACCGGGGAGCTGTTTTTT
TRBD2	TRBJ2-4	TRBV19	.	CASTPPGLAGAIQYF	TGTGCCAGTACTCCGCCGGGACTAGCCGGGGCCATTCAGTACTTC
TRBD1	TRBJ1-5	TRBV6-5	.	CASSRQGGSNQPQHF	TGTGCCAGCAGTCGTCAGGGGGGAAGCAATCAGCCCCAGCATTTT
.	TRBJ2-5	TRBV18	.	CASSQTVSQETQYF	TGTGCCAGCTCACAAACGGTGAGCCAAGAGACCCAGTACTTC
TRBD2	TRBJ2-7	TRBV7-2	few	CASSQMTSGPYEQYF	TGTGCCAGCAGCCAAATGACTAGCGGCCCCTACGAGCAGTACTTC
.	TRBJ1-5	TRBV19	.	CASARRGEYQPQHF	TGTGCCAGCGCCCGGCGGGGTGAGTATCAGCCCCAGCATTTT
TRBD1	TRBJ1-4	TRBV27	.	CASRLQGTNEKLFF	TGTGCCAGCAGACTACAGGGGACTAATGAAAAACTGTTTTTT
TRBD1	TRBJ1-2	TRBV19	.	CASSSPGQGGGYTF	TGTGCCAGTAGTTCGCCGGGACAGGGTGGAGGCTACACCTTC
.	TRBJ2-2	TRBV7-7	.	CASSPTISTGELFF	TGTGCCAGCAGCCCTACGATAAGCACCGGGGAGCTGTTTTTT
.	TRBJ1-4	TRBV19	.	CASSIGDRQDEKLFF	TGTGCCAGTAGTATAGGCGACAGACAAGATGAAAAACTGTTTTTT
TRBD2	TRBJ2-1	TRBV19	.	CASSIDLAVYNEQFF	TGTGCCAGTAGTATAGACCTAGCGGTCTACAATGAGCAGTTCTTC
TRBD1	TRBJ1-1	TRBV29-1	.	CSELTLLGQGGTEAFF	TGCAGCGAACTGACACTCCTTGGACAGGGGGGCACTGAAGCTTTCTTT
TRBD2	TRBJ2-1	TRBV6-5	.	CASSFSTSGSLNEQFF	TGTGCCAGCAGTTTTTCGACTAGCGGGAGTTTGAATGAGCAGTTCTTC
.	TRBJ2-5	TRBV7-2	once	CASSLTLDAQYF	TGTGCCAGCAGCTTAACTCTAGATGCCCAGTACTTC
.	TRBJ1-3	TRBV9	.	CASSVDNYSGNTIYF	TGTGCCAGCAGCGTAGACAACTACTCTGGAAACACCATATATTTT
.	TRBJ1-1	TRBV15	.	CATSNLMTVGGMNTEAFF	TGTGCCACCAGCAACCTCATGACAGTTGGTGGAATGAACACTGAAGCTTTCTTT
.	TRBJ2-2	TRBV21-1	.	CASSKAGSQTANTGELFF	TGTGCCAGCAGCAAAGCGGGCAGCCAAACCGCGAACACCGGGGAGCTGTTTTTT
TRBD1	TRBJ1-1	TRBV6-1	.	CASSEDRMNTEAFF	TGTGCCAGCAGTGAGGACAGGATGAACACTGAAGCTTTCTTT
TRBD2	TRBJ2-1	TRBV14	.	CASSLGLAGIYNEQFF	TGTGCCAGCAGCCTCGGACTAGCGGGAATCTACAATGAGCAGTTCTTC
.	TRBJ1-1	TRBV11-2	.	CASSWSTANTEAFF	TGTGCCAGCAGTTGGTCGACAGCGAACACTGAAGCTTTCTTT
.	TRBJ2-2	TRBV6-6	.	CASSSPGQNTGELFF	TGTGCCAGCAGTTCTCCGGGACAGAACACCGGGGAGCTGTTTTTT
.	TRBJ2-7	TRBV10-2	.	CASGRGEIASYEQYF	TGCGCCAGCGGGAGGGGGGAGATAGCCTCCTACGAGCAGTACTTC
TRBD1	TRBJ2-7	TRBV28	.	CASSSGQGATYEQYF	TGTGCCAGCAGTTCAGGACAGGGGGCGACCTACGAGCAGTACTTC
TRBD2	TRBJ2-5	TRBV9	.	CASSALLAGLAQQYF	TGTGCCAGCAGCGCCCTACTAGCGGGACTGGCCCAACAGTACTTC
TRBD1	TRBJ1-1	TRBV19	.	CASSILQGQGNTEAFF	TGTGCCAGTAGTATCCTTCAGGGACAGGGGAACACTGAAGCTTTCTTT
TRBD2	TRBJ2-7	TRBV5-1	.	CASSFLAGEEYEQYF	TGCGCCAGCAGCTTTTTAGCGGGAGAAGAGTACGAGCAGTACTTC